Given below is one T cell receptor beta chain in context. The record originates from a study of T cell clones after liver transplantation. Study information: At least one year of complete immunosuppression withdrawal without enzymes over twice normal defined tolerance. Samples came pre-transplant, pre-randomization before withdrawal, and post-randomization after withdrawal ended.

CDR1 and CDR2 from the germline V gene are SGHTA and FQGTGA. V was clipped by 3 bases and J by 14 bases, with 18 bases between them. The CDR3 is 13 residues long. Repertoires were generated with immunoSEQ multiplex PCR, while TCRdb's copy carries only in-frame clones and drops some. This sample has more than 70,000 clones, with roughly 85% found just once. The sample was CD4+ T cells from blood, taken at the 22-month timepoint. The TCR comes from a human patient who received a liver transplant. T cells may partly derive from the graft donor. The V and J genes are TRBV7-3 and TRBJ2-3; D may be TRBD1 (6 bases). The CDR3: CASSLRQGTPAYF. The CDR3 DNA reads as TGTGCCAGCAGCTTGCGGCAGGGGACGCCCGCGTATTTT.